A single sample is the source of the 5 T cell receptor beta chains below, sequenced in a study of CD8+ T cells in alopecia areata. It was cDNA, reverse transcribed from extracted RNA, that served as the sequencing template. Sequencing was performed with immunoSEQ multiplex PCR; in TCRdb, only in-frame clones are kept and a portion is missing. Of 95,000 to 150,000 clones listed, around 50% are singletons. Sequencing used NKG2D-low CD8+ T cells sorted from blood. These receptors all stem from a human donor with alopecia areata.

This clone has just a few counts. The V call is TRBV29-1, the J call TRBJ2-5; 7 positions match TRBD1. Trimming removed 0 bases from V and 5 bases from J; junction bases left unmatched: 3. The CDR3 consists of 13 residues. The germline V gene encodes CDR1 SQVTM and CDR2 ANQGSEA. This chain's CDR3 is CSVEERGGETQYF. CDR3 sequence (DNA): TGCAGCGTTGAAGAAAGAGGGGGCGAGACCCAGTACTTC.

The chain is built from TRBV1 and TRBJ2-1; whether TRBD2, the table's D call, matches the DNA was not checked. TRBV1 is marked as a pseudogene. The CDR3 consists of 11 residues. CDR3 sequence reads: CTSSPSNEQFF. In DNA form, the CDR3 reads TGCACCAGCAGCCCTTCCAATGAGCAGTTCTTC.

This clone was found once. The rearrangement uses TRBV29-1 and TRBJ1-1; TRBD1 is a possible D gene (5 bases). There are 17 residues in the CDR3. V dropped 3 bases and J dropped 4 bases, with 24 bases sitting between them. Per germline, CDR1 SQVTM and CDR2 ANQGSEA. CDR3 sequence (DNA): TGCAGCGTTGACCTCCCGGTAAAAGCGGGGGTACTCACTGAAGCTTTCTTT. It specifies CSVDLPVKAGVLTEAFF. Filled out from reference TRBV29-1 and TRBJ1-1, the complete variable domain reads SAVISQKPSRDICQRGTSLTIQCQVDSQVTMMFWYRQQPGQSLTLIATANQGSEATYESGFVIDKFPISRPNLTFSTLTVSNMSPEDSSIYLCSVDLPVKAGVLTEAFFGQGTRLTVV.

The gene calls are TRBV29-1 and TRBJ2-3; D is unresolved. The V end was cut by 3 bases, the J end by 3 bases, with 13 bases between. The CDR3 is 14 amino acids. Germline V gene data show CDR1 as SQVTM and CDR2 as ANQGSEA. CDR3 sequence reads: CSVEVGIETDTQYF. The CDR3 nucleotides are TGCAGCGTTGAGGTGGGAATAGAAACAGATACGCAGTATTTT.

The chain is built from TRBV29-1 and TRBJ1-1; D might be TRBD1 (6 bases). CDR3 length equals 13 residues. V dropped 4 bases and J dropped 4 bases, with 13 bases sitting between them. Looked up from germline, CDR1 is SQVTM and CDR2 is ANQGSEA. In DNA form, the CDR3 reads TGCAGCGTTGCAGGGGCCGCAGGCACTGAAGCTTTCTTT. Translation: CSVAGAAGTEAFF.